The 17 T cell receptor beta chains presented below share a single source sample, sequenced in a study of cytomegalovirus exposure and HLA in healthy donors. It was with 60 Vbeta and 13 Jbeta primers that the PCR ran. The repertoire was sequenced with immunoSEQ multiplex PCR; TCRdb's copy has only in-frame clones and lacks some. Among approximately 110,000 clones listed, roughly three quarters were seen once. Sample: PBMCs. All receptors derive from a man aged 30-40 years in good health and CMV-seronegative.

The chain uses TRBV2 and TRBJ2-5; no firm D call. Germline loops: CDR1 SNHLY, CDR2 FYNNEI. The V and J ends lost 3 bases and 1 base respectively, with 9 bases between them. CDR3 size: 14 residues. CDR3 residues: CASSDGRFQETQYF. CDR3 coding DNA: TGTGCCAGCAGTGATGGCCGATTCCAAGAGACCCAGTACTTC.

This chain links TRBV5-1 with TRBJ1-2; 8 positions agree with TRBD1. CDR3 size: 14 residues. CDR1 is SGHRS and CDR2 is YFSETQ in the germline V gene. The V segment lost 3 bases and the J segment 5 bases; nucleotides outside the gene matches: 6. The CDR3 loop is CASSSGQEYYGYTF. The CDR3 DNA is TGCGCCAGCAGCTCGGGACAGGAGTATTATGGCTACACCTTC.

The rearrangement uses TRBV7-2 and TRBJ2-1, with D possibly TRBD2 on 5 matching bases. This CDR3 has 15 amino acids. Trimming removed 4 bases at V and 4 bases at J, with 14 bases between. Germline lookup yields CDR1 SGHTA and CDR2 FQGNSA. In DNA, the CDR3 is TGTGCCAGCAGCTCTACTAGGGTGTCTTACAATGAGCAGTTCTTC. It is translated as CASSSTRVSYNEQFF. Full variable domain (missing parts from reference TRBV7-2 and TRBJ2-1): GAGVSQSPSNKVTEKGKDVELRCDPISGHTALYWYRQSLGQGLEFLIYFQGNSAPDKSGLPSDRFSAERTGGSVSTLTIQRTQQEDSAVYLCASSSTRVSYNEQFFGPGTRLTVL.

The rearrangement links TRBV18 to TRBJ1-1; D may be TRBD1 (5 bases). Trimming left V 1 base short and J 4 bases short, with 10 bases between. Per the germline V gene, CDR1 is KGHSH and CDR2 is LQKENI. The CDR3 is 14 amino acids. CDR3 loop: CASSPQGFITEAFF. In nucleotides, the CDR3 is TGTGCCAGCTCACCACAGGGGTTTATCACTGAAGCTTTCTTT.

This chain connects TRBV19 to TRBJ2-7, with 7 positions matching TRBD2. The V and J ends lost 0 bases and 7 bases, in that order; junction bases with no gene match: 9. From germline, CDR1 is LNHDA and CDR2 SQIVND (reference sequence). The length of the CDR3 is 15 residues. The CDR3 DNA sequence: TGTGCCAGTAGTATAGAATTCGCCAGGGAGGGGGAGCAGTACTTC. Its protein product is CASSIEFAREGEQYF.

The chain employs TRBV11-3 and TRBJ2-5, with TRBD1 identical over 9 bases. This CDR3 comprises 14 residues. Germline V CDR1 and CDR2: SGHNT, YENEEA. V lost 5 bases and J lost 2; bases outside the gene matches: 3. The CDR3 DNA is TGTGCCAGCAGCCACAGGGGGCGGCAAGAGACCCAGTACTTC. Protein: CASSHRGRQETQYF.

V is TRBV25-1 and J is TRBJ1-5; 7 bases fit TRBD1. This CDR3 is 18 amino acids long. Germline V lookup: CDR1 MGHDK, CDR2 SYGVNS. V gave up 3 bases and J gave up 3 bases; unmatched junction bases: 14. The CDR3 nucleotides read TGTGCCAGCAGTGACTCTCGAACGGGACAGAAGTACAATCAGCCCCAGCATTTT. Its translation is CASSDSRTGQKYNQPQHF.

The chain carries TRBV6-1 and TRBJ2-7; D ambiguous. This CDR3 comprises 15 residues. V was pared by 2 bases and J by 4 bases, with 15 bases between. The germline V gene has CDR1 MNHNS and CDR2 SASEGT. For the CDR3, the DNA is TGTGCCAGCAGTGAACAACACGGCAGGTTTTACGAGCAGTACTTC. This gives the protein CASSEQHGRFYEQYF.

The V call is TRBV19, the J call TRBJ2-7; the match to TRBD1 covers 12 bases. Per the germline V gene, CDR1 is LNHDA and CDR2 is SQIVND (reference sequence). V gave up 3 bases and J gave up 7 bases; unmatched junction bases: 4. This CDR3 has 14 amino acids. This CDR3 is CASSIRDRGREQYF. The CDR3 DNA sequence: TGTGCCAGTAGTATCCGGGACAGGGGGCGAGAGCAGTACTTC. Full variable domain (rest looked up from reference TRBV19 and TRBJ2-7): DGGITQSPKYLFRKEGQNVTLSCEQNLNHDAMYWYRQDPGQGLRLIYYSQIVNDFQKGDIAEGYSVSREKKESFPLTVTSAQKNPTAFYLCASSIRDRGREQYFGPGTRLTVT.

J is TRBJ1-4 and V is TRBV19; perhaps TRBD1 as D (6 bases). CDR1 and CDR2 (germline): LNHDA, SQIVND (reference sequence). CDR3 length: 15 residues. V was pared by 6 bases and J by 6 bases, with 17 bases between. As DNA, the CDR3 is TGTGCCAGTAGGACCACAGGGTACCGACATGAAAAACTGTTTTTT. Translating gives CASRTTGYRHEKLFF.

The rearrangement links TRBV19 to TRBJ1-5; 7 bases fit TRBD1. Germline-derived CDR1 and CDR2 are LNHDA and SQIVND (reference sequence). J was trimmed by 3 bases and V by 4 bases; bases with no gene match: 6. The CDR3 runs 15 residues. The CDR3 nucleotides read TGTGCCAGTAGTACAGTGGACAGGACCAATCAGCCCCAGCATTTT. Residues: CASSTVDRTNQPQHF.

The chain employs TRBV11-1 and TRBJ1-1, with 7 bases aligning to TRBD1. Trimming took 4 bases from V and 4 from J; bases not matched to a gene: 3. The CDR3 has 13 residues. Per germline, CDR1 SGHAT and CDR2 FQDESV (reference sequence). Here the CDR3 DNA reads TGTGCCAGCAGCTCGGGACAGTTCACTGAAGCTTTCTTT. Encoded protein: CASSSGQFTEAFF.

The CDR3 sequence: CASSLAEKGADTQYF. The CDR3 coding sequence is TGTGCCAGCAGCTTGGCAGAAAAGGGGGCAGATACGCAGTATTTT. The chain joins TRBV5-4 to TRBJ2-3, with D maybe TRBD1 (6 bases). The CDR3 has 15 amino acids. Per germline, CDR1 SGHNT and CDR2 YYREEE (reference sequence). V lost 0 bases and J lost 4, with 12 bases in between.

The V and J genes are TRBV5-4 and TRBJ2-5, with TRBD1 as a possible D gene (5 bases). V lost 0 bases to trimming and J lost 7 bases, with 13 bases between them. CDR1 and CDR2 (germline): SGHNT, YYREEE (reference sequence). The CDR3 spans 14 residues. CDR3 nucleotide sequence: TGTGCCAGCAGCTTGGCCTGGGGCTTGGGGACCCAGTACTTC. This codes for CASSLAWGLGTQYF.

This chain joins TRBV4-1 and TRBJ1-5, with 7 bases fitting TRBD1. This CDR3 contains 19 residues. Germline CDR1 and CDR2: MGHRA and YSYEKL. V lost 4 bases and J lost 4; bases outside the gene matches: 19. The CDR3 reads CASSLQFASDRSRNQPQHF. CDR3 DNA: TGCGCCAGCAGCCTGCAGTTTGCCTCGGACAGGAGCCGAAATCAGCCCCAGCATTTT.

CDR3 in amino acids: CASIGTGTEAFF. The CDR3 coding sequence is TGTGCCAGCATCGGGACAGGGACTGAAGCTTTCTTT. The chain has TRBV2 and TRBJ1-1; 9 bases map to TRBD1. CDR3 size: 12 residues. V lost 7 bases, J lost 5 bases, and 2 bases stayed unmatched. Germline CDR1 reads SNHLY; CDR2 reads FYNNEI.

The V and J genes are TRBV5-6 and TRBJ2-5; D remains unclear. V lost 0 bases and J lost 7, with 10 bases in between. Germline CDR1 reads SGHDT; CDR2 reads YYEEEE. This CDR3 spans 13 amino acids. The CDR3 DNA follows: TGTGCCAGCAGCTTGGACCTCATCGGGACCCAGTACTTC. Encoded protein: CASSLDLIGTQYF.